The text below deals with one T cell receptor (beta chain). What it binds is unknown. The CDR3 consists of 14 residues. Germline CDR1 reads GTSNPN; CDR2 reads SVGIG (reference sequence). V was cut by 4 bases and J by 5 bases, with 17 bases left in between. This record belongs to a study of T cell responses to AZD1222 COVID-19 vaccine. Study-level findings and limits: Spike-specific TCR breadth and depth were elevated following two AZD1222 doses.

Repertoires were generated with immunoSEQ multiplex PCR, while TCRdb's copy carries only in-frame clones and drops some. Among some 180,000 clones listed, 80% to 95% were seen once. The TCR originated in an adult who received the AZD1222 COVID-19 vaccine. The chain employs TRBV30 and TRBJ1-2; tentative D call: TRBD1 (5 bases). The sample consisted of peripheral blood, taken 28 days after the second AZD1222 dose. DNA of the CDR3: TGTGCCTGGACAACCCTCGGGGCAGCGTATGGCTACACCTTC. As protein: CAWTTLGAAYGYTF.